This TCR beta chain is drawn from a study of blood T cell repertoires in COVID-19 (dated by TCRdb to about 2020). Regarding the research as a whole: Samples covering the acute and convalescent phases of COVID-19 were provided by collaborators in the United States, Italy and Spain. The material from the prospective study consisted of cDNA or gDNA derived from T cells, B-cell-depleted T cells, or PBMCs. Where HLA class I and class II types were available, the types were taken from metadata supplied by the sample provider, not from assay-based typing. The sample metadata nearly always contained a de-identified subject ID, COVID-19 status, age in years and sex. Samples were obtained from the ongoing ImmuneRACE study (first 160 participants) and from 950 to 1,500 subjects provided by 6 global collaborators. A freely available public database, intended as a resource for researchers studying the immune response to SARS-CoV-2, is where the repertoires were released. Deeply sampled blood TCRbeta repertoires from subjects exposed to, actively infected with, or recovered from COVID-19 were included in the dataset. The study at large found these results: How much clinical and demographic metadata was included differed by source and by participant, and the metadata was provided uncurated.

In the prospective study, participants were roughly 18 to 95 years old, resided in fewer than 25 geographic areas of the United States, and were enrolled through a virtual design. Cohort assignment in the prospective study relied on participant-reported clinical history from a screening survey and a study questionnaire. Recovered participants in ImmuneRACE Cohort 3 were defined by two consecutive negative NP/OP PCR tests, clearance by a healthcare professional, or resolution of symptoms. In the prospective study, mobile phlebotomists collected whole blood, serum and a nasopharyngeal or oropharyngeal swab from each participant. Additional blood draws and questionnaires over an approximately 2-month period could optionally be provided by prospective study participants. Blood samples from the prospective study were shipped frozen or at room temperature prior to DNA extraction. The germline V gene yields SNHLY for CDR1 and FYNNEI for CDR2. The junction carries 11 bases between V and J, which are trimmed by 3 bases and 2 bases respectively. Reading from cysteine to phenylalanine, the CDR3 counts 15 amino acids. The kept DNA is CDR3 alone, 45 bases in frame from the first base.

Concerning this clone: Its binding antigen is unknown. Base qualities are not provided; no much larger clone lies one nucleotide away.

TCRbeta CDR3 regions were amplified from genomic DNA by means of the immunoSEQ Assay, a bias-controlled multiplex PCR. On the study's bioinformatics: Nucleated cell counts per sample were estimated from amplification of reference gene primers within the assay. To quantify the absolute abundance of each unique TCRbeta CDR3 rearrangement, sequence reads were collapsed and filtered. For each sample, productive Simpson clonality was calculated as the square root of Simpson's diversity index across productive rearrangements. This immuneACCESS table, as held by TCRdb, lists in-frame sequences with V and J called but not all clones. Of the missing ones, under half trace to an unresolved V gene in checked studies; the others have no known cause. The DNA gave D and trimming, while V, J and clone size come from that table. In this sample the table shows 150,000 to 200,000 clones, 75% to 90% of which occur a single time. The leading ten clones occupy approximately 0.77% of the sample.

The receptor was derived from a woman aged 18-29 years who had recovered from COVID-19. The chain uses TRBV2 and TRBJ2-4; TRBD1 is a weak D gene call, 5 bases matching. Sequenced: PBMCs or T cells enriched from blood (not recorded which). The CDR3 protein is CASSDRVGTKNIQYF. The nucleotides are TGTGCCAGCAGTGACAGGGTAGGGACCAAAAACATTCAGTACTTC. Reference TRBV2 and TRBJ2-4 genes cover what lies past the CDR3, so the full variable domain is EPEVTQTPSHQVTQMGQEVILRCVPISNHLYFYWYRQILGQKVEFLVSFYNNEISEKSEIFDDQFSVERPDGSNFTLKIRSTKLEDSAMYFCASSDRVGTKNIQYFGAGTRLSVL.